Listed here are 18 T cell receptor beta chains from one sample, sequenced in a study of T-cell reconstitution after alpha-beta-depleted transplantation in children. Unique molecular identifiers were incorporated when the TCRbeta library was constructed. TCRdb called the PCR reads again in MiXCR, with one record for every CDR3 protein. The sample has 440,000 or so distinct CDR3 sequences; over 40% are singletons. Sequencing was performed on PBMCs, taken before TCRalphabeta/CD19-depleted stem cell transplant. The receptors here all came from a girl aged 2 to 10 with aplastic anemia, due to receive a stem cell transplant.

The rearrangement joins TRBV7-6 to TRBJ2-2; the D call may be TRBD1 or TRBD2 (5 bases each). V lost 6 bases and J 8 bases, leaving 19 bases between the germline ends. This CDR3 contains 15 residues. The germline V gene encodes CDR1 SGHVS and CDR2 FNYEAQ. CDR3 loop: CASSGSEGPGGELFF. The CDR3 nucleotides read TGTGCCAGCAGTGGGAGCGAAGGGCCAGGGGGGGAGCTGTTTTTT. The variable domain in full, completed from reference TRBV7-6 and TRBJ2-2, reads GAGVSQSPRYKVTKRGQDVALRCDPISGHVSLYWYRQALGQGPEFLTYFNYEAQQDKSGLPNDRFSAERPEGSISTLTIQRTEQRDSAMYRCASSGSEGPGGELFFGEGSRLTVL.

This clonotype was recorded many times. The gene calls are TRBV20-1 and TRBJ1-1; the D is unclear. This CDR3 comprises 14 residues. Per germline, CDR1 DFQATT and CDR2 SNEGSKA (reference sequence). The V end was cut by 7 bases, the J end by 6 bases, with 21 bases between. The CDR3 DNA follows: TGCAGTGTTCCCAAAACCGTAGGCTTTCCTGAAGCTTTCTTT. Amino acid sequence: CSVPKTVGFPEAFF.

In its sample, this clonotype was seen a few times. The chain carries TRBV20-1 and TRBJ2-3, with 9 bases that match TRBD2. This CDR3 region has 15 residues. Germline CDR1 is DFQATT and CDR2 is SNEGSKA (reference sequence). The V segment lost 5 bases and the J segment 1 base; nucleotides outside the gene matches: 7. The CDR3 DNA sequence: TGCAGTGCTTCCTCTGGCGGGAGGGGCACAGATACGCAGTATTTT. The encoded protein is CSASSGGRGTDTQYF.

This rearrangement joins TRBV5-1 to TRBJ2-4, with TRBD1 as a possible D gene (6 bases). The CDR3 runs to 17 residues. Trimming removed 0 bases at V and 0 bases at J, with 13 bases between. From germline, CDR1 is SGHRS and CDR2 YFSETQ. The CDR3 nucleotides read TGCGCCAGCAGCTTGGAAGTGACAGGTTCAGCCAAAAACATTCAGTACTTC. Its protein is CASSLEVTGSAKNIQYF.

This clonotype was counted at least ten times. This rearrangement joins TRBV9 to TRBJ2-5; 14 nucleotides agree with TRBD2. The junction had 2 bases not matched to a gene; V was cut back by 4 bases and J by 0 bases. The germline V gene encodes CDR1 SGDLS and CDR2 YYNGEE. This CDR3 comprises 16 residues. CDR3 amino acids: CASSRLAGGYQETQYF. CDR3 DNA: TGTGCCAGCAGCAGACTAGCGGGAGGGTACCAAGAGACCCAGTACTTC. Based on the CDR3 plus reference TRBV9 and TRBJ2-5, the full variable domain is DSGVTQTPKHLITATGQRVTLRCSPRSGDLSVYWYQQSLDQGLQFLIQYYNGEERAKGNILERFSAQQFPDLHSELNLSSLELGDSALYFCASSRLAGGYQETQYFGPGTRLLVL.

This clonotype has at least ten counts. V gene TRBV27 combines with J gene TRBJ2-7, with 10 positions matching TRBD1. With V trimmed by 2 bases and J by 0 bases, 1 base remained unmatched. Germline CDR1 is MNHEY and CDR2 is SMNVEV (reference sequence). The CDR3 loop spans 15 amino acids. The CDR3 coding sequence is TGTGCCAGCAGTTTAGGGACAGGGGTCTCCTACGAGCAGTACTTC. It translates to CASSLGTGVSYEQYF.

This clonotype was detected only a few times. The chain combines TRBV5-1 with TRBJ1-2, with unresolved D. The length of the CDR3 is 13 residues. Deletions cut 4 bases from V and 2 bases from J, with 9 bases between. Germline V gives CDR1 SGHRS, CDR2 YFSETQ. The CDR3 coding sequence is TGCGCCAGCAGCCCTAACGCAAACTATGGCTACACCTTC. Translated, it gives CASSPNANYGYTF.

The gene calls are TRBV11-2 and TRBJ2-7; D remains unclear. V was cut by 4 bases and J by 9 bases, with 13 bases left in between. The CDR3 is 12 residues long. Germline CDR1 is SGHAT and CDR2 is FQNNGV. CDR3 loop: CASSSVGEVQYF. The CDR3 nucleotides read TGTGCCAGCAGCTCAGTTGGGGAAGTGCAGTACTTC.

V is TRBV20-1 and J is TRBJ2-5; 9 bases map to TRBD2. The CDR3 covers 15 residues. Germline V gene data show CDR1 as DFQATT and CDR2 as SNEGSKA (reference sequence). Germline trimming cut 2 bases from V and 5 bases from J; bases unmatched to any gene: 9. The CDR3 region is CSARFGGRGLETQYF. In DNA form, the CDR3 reads TGCAGTGCTAGATTCGGCGGGAGGGGTCTGGAGACCCAGTACTTC.

The chain recombines TRBV11-2 with TRBJ2-1; 10 positions agree with TRBD2. Germline values: CDR1 SGHAT, CDR2 FQNNGV. This CDR3 comprises 17 residues. J lost 10 bases, V lost 1 base, and 13 bases had no gene match. CDR3 sequence reads: CASSLVSAVAGGGEQFF. DNA of the CDR3: TGTGCCAGCAGCTTAGTTTCGGCGGTAGCGGGAGGCGGGGAGCAGTTCTTC.

This clonotype was seen a handful of times. This chain links TRBV18 with TRBJ1-1; possibly TRBD1 for D (5 bases). The germline CDR1 and CDR2 sequences are KGHSH and LQKENI. Trimming left V 1 base short and J 1 base short, with 13 bases between. The CDR3 runs 16 residues. CDR3 coding DNA: TGTGCCAGCTCACCACAAGGGGCGGGATGGAACACTGAAGCTTTCTTT. Residues: CASSPQGAGWNTEAFF. The full variable domain, rest sourced from reference TRBV18 and TRBJ1-1, is NAGVMQNPRHLVRRRGQEARLRCSPMKGHSHVYWYRQLPEEGLKFMVYLQKENIIDESGMPKERFSAEFPKEGPSILRIQQVVRGDSAAYFCASSPQGAGWNTEAFFGQGTRLTVV.

This chain links TRBV20-1 with TRBJ2-3; D not certain. The CDR3 is 11 residues long. From germline, CDR1 is DFQATT and CDR2 SNEGSKA (reference sequence). Trimming pared 3 bases from V and 6 bases from J, leaving 7 bases between. Here the CDR3 reads CSARPRDTQYF. CDR3 DNA: TGCAGTGCTAGGCCCCGGGATACGCAGTATTTT.

This chain connects TRBV29-1 to TRBJ2-5; D remains ambiguous. The CDR3 is made up of 13 amino acids. Trimming cost V 6 bases and J 1 base, with 12 bases left between them. From germline, CDR1 is SQVTM and CDR2 ANQGSEA. CDR3 sequence reads: CSVPVTPQETQYF. The CDR3 coding sequence is TGCAGCGTCCCGGTGACACCCCAAGAGACCCAGTACTTC.

This chain connects TRBV7-9 to TRBJ1-2; a possible D gene is TRBD1 (5 bases). Trimming cost V 8 bases and J 0 bases, with 16 bases left between them. The germline gives CDR1 SEHNR, CDR2 FQNEAQ (reference sequence). The CDR3 runs 15 residues. CDR3 coding DNA: TGTGCCAGCGGACAAGGAGGGGCAGCTAACTATGGCTACACCTTC. This codes for CASGQGGAANYGYTF.

The chain joins TRBV25-1 to TRBJ1-2; D not certain. The V and J ends lost 3 bases and 4 bases respectively, with 3 bases between them. Germline lookup yields CDR1 MGHDK and CDR2 SYGVNS. The CDR3 runs 11 residues. In DNA, the CDR3 is TGTGCCAGCAGTGACCCCTATGGCTACACCTTC. The encoded protein is CASSDPYGYTF.

V usage is TRBV18 and J usage is TRBJ2-7; TRBD1 or TRBD2 may be the D gene (5 bases each). The CDR3 is 13 residues long. Per germline, CDR1 KGHSH and CDR2 LQKENI. Trimming left V 3 bases short and J 5 bases short, with 11 bases between. CDR3 sequence (DNA): TGTGCCAGCTCACCCCACGAGGGGAACGAGCAGTACTTC. Its translation: CASSPHEGNEQYF.

The V gene is TRBV20-1, the J gene TRBJ2-5, with a tentative D call TRBD2 (6 bases). V was shortened by 5 bases and J by 2 bases, with 12 bases between the two germline ends. The V gene's germline CDR1 is DFQATT and CDR2 SNEGSKA (reference sequence). CDR3 size: 13 residues. The CDR3 bases are TGCAGTGCTGGCGGGACCCGACAAGAGACCCAGTACTTC. Protein: CSAGGTRQETQYF.

This clonotype was recorded a few times. The chain recombines TRBV19 with TRBJ2-5, with 7 bases identical to TRBD2. The CDR3 runs 14 residues. Looked up from germline, CDR1 is LNHDA and CDR2 is SQIVND (reference sequence). The V segment lost 4 bases and the J segment 2 bases; nucleotides outside the gene matches: 4. This CDR3 reads CASSTAGEQETQYF. The CDR3 DNA reads TGTGCCAGTAGTACGGCGGGAGAGCAAGAGACCCAGTACTTC.